This is a list of T cell receptor beta chains from one sample in a study of beta chain features in type 1 diabetes. The protocol was immunoSEQ multiplex PCR, while the TCRdb copy is restricted to in-frame clones and leaves out a portion. Among fewer than 65,000 clones listed, around 63% were seen once. Sequenced material: Tregs from blood. The receptors were gathered from a woman under 30 in good health. CDR3s include the opening cysteine and the closing phenylalanine or tryptophan. The D gene is left open where the match is weak. Rows give clone size only sometimes, using once, few, many, or a class for an expanded clone.

clone_size | cdr3_length | j_call | v_call | d_call | cdr3_aa | cdr3_nt
- | 15 | TRBJ2-7 | TRBV7-9 | TRBD2 | CASSNGLAGGFEQYF | TGTGCCAGCAGCAATGGACTAGCGGGAGGCTTCGAGCAGTACTTC
- | 19 | TRBJ2-1 | TRBV4-1 | TRBD2 | CASSQDRELAGSSYNEQFF | TGCGCCAGCAGCCAAGATCGGGAGCTAGCGGGGAGCTCCTACAATGAGCAGTTCTTC
few | 14 | TRBJ1-1 | TRBV2 | - | CASSADIAITEAFF | TGTGCCAGCAGCGCGGACATCGCAATCACTGAAGCTTTCTTT
- | 15 | TRBJ1-1 | TRBV5-1 | - | CASSEGHTLNTEAFF | TGCGCCAGCAGCGAGGGACACACTTTGAACACTGAAGCTTTCTTT
few | 13 | TRBJ1-6 | TRBV21-1 | - | CASSKSGASPLHF | TGTGCCAGCAGCAAGTCTGGAGCTTCACCCCTCCACTTT
- | 16 | TRBJ2-1 | TRBV5-6 | TRBD2 | CASSFPSLAGELEQFF | TGTGCCAGCAGCTTTCCTTCACTAGCGGGAGAACTTGAGCAGTTCTTC
- | 14 | TRBJ1-1 | TRBV19 | - | CASSIESPNTEAFF | TGTGCCAGTAGTATCGAGAGCCCCAACACTGAAGCTTTCTTT
- | 16 | TRBJ2-5 | TRBV7-2 | TRBD2 | CASPPKSGGSQETQYF | TGTGCCAGCCCTCCCAAGAGCGGGGGGTCCCAAGAGACCCAGTACTTC
few | 15 | TRBJ2-2 | TRBV2 | - | CASSSRRGNTGELFF | TGTGCCAGCAGTTCACGCCGGGGAAACACCGGGGAGCTGTTTTTT
- | 14 | TRBJ1-1 | TRBV6-1 | - | CASSRQGFSTEAFF | TGTGCCAGCAGTCGCCAGGGGTTTTCCACTGAAGCTTTCTTT
- | 13 | TRBJ2-1 | TRBV11-3 | TRBD2 | CASSRGLVTEQFF | TGTGCCAGCAGCCGTGGACTAGTAACTGAGCAGTTCTTC
- | 14 | TRBJ2-7 | TRBV6-1 | - | CASRGGQNRYEQYF | TGTGCCAGCAGAGGTGGACAGAACCGCTACGAGCAGTACTTC
- | 13 | TRBJ2-1 | TRBV5-1 | - | CASSFDSRNEQFF | TGCGCCAGCAGCTTTGATAGTCGGAATGAGCAGTTCTTC
- | 13 | TRBJ1-1 | TRBV9 | - | CASSPSSDTEAFF | TGTGCCAGCAGCCCTTCCTCGGACACTGAAGCTTTCTTT
medium-sized | 14 | TRBJ1-1 | TRBV7-2 | - | CASSFEPRLSEAFF | TGTGCCAGCAGCTTCGAACCCAGGCTATCTGAAGCTTTCTTT
few | 16 | TRBJ2-2 | TRBV5-1 | - | CASSLGPQGGAGELFF | TGCGCCAGCAGCTTGGGTCCACAGGGCGGAGCCGGGGAGCTGTTTTTT
- | 16 | TRBJ2-1 | TRBV10-3 | - | CAISESEGAKWNEQFF | TGTGCCATCAGTGAGTCGGAGGGGGCTAAGTGGAATGAGCAGTTCTTC
few | 14 | TRBJ2-1 | TRBV2 | TRBD1 | CASRRDRGYDEQFF | TGTGCCAGCAGGAGGGACAGGGGTTACGATGAGCAGTTCTTC
- | 12 | TRBJ2-7 | TRBV5-8 | - | CASSLTRYEQYF | TGTGCCAGCAGCCTAACCCGTTACGAGCAGTACTTC
- | 12 | TRBJ2-3 | TRBV5-1 | TRBD2 | CASSPTSATQYF | TGCGCCAGCAGCCCGACTAGCGCTACGCAGTATTTT
- | 16 | TRBJ1-2 | TRBV7-2 | TRBD1 | CASSFSTGGLNYGYTF | TGTGCCAGCAGCTTCTCGACAGGGGGCCTGAACTATGGCTACACCTTC
- | 14 | TRBJ2-5 | TRBV2 | - | CASSENSYQETQYF | TGTGCCAGCAGTGAAAACAGCTACCAAGAGACCCAGTACTTC
few | 13 | TRBJ2-1 | TRBV6-1 | - | CASSRSKADEQFF | TGTGCCAGCAGTCGATCGAAAGCGGATGAGCAGTTCTTC
- | 13 | TRBJ1-1 | TRBV18 | TRBD1 | CASSPPDRAEAFF | TGTGCCAGCTCACCCCCGGACAGGGCTGAAGCTTTCTTT
- | 15 | TRBJ2-7 | TRBV6-1 | - | CASSESHRPWYEQYF | TGTGCCAGCAGTGAAAGTCACAGGCCCTGGTACGAGCAGTACTTC
- | 14 | TRBJ2-2 | TRBV6-5 | TRBD1 | CASRRQGAGGELFF | TGTGCCAGCAGAAGACAGGGGGCAGGCGGGGAGCTGTTTTTT
few | 15 | TRBJ2-3 | TRBV7-9 | - | CASSLVTVNLDTQYF | TGTGCCAGCAGCTTGGTAACGGTAAACTTAGATACGCAGTATTTT
- | 16 | TRBJ1-4 | TRBV4-1 | - | CASSLNMGGTNEKLFF | TGCGCCAGCAGCCTAAACATGGGGGGGACTAATGAAAAACTGTTTTTT
once | 14 | TRBJ1-2 | TRBV29-1 | - | CSVFSGRPPYGYTF | TGCAGCGTATTCTCCGGGAGGCCGCCCTATGGCTACACCTTC
- | 16 | TRBJ2-4 | TRBV5-1 | TRBD1 | CASSLRTGIAKNIQYF | TGCGCCAGCAGCCTACGGACAGGGATAGCCAAAAACATTCAGTACTTC
- | 14 | TRBJ2-1 | TRBV29-1 | - | CSVGRDSLSNEQFF | TGCAGCGTTGGAAGAGACTCTCTCTCCAATGAGCAGTTCTTC
- | 15 | TRBJ2-5 | TRBV6-1 | TRBD1 | CASRYPGQVRRTQYF | TGTGCCAGCAGGTACCCGGGACAGGTTCGAAGGACCCAGTACTTC
- | 19 | TRBJ2-3 | TRBV5-1 | TRBD2 | CASSLVPAGGLLSADTQYF | TGCGCCAGCAGCTTGGTCCCGGCGGGGGGGCTCCTCTCGGCAGATACGCAGTATTTT
- | 13 | TRBJ2-7 | TRBV19 | - | CASSGQVGYEQYF | TGTGCCAGTAGCGGACAAGTGGGTTACGAGCAGTACTTC
once | 15 | TRBJ1-2 | TRBV7-2 | TRBD1 | CASSLGTLGQASYTF | TGTGCCAGCAGCTTAGGTACTCTCGGACAGGCGAGCTACACCTTC
few | 14 | TRBJ2-5 | TRBV5-1 | - | CASSFPGAMETQYF | TGCGCCAGCAGCTTCCCAGGGGCTATGGAGACCCAGTACTTC
- | 18 | TRBJ1-2 | TRBV7-9 | TRBD1 | CASSSPDRPQEGSNGYTF | TGTGCCAGCAGCTCTCCGGACAGGCCACAAGAAGGATCTAATGGCTACACCTTC
- | 13 | TRBJ1-1 | TRBV6-1 | - | CASSAGEGTEAFF | TGTGCCAGCAGTGCCGGGGAGGGCACTGAAGCTTTCTTT
- | 14 | TRBJ1-1 | TRBV7-9 | - | CASSFQQGNTEAFF | TGTGCCAGCAGCTTTCAACAGGGAAACACTGAAGCTTTCTTT
few | 16 | TRBJ1-5 | TRBV7-2 | TRBD1 | CASSLALDRSNQPQHF | TGTGCCAGCAGCTTAGCGTTGGACAGGAGCAATCAGCCCCAGCATTTT
few | 16 | TRBJ2-3 | TRBV4-3 | - | CASSRLLGGYTDTQYF | TGCGCCAGCAGCCGCTTACTAGGAGGCTACACAGATACGCAGTATTTT
- | 15 | TRBJ2-1 | TRBV5-4 | TRBD2 | CASSRLAGGPGGQFF | TGTGCCAGCAGCCGCCTAGCGGGGGGGCCTGGGGGGCAGTTCTTC
- | 13 | TRBJ1-1 | TRBV18 | TRBD1 | CASSLQGDTEAFF | TGTGCCAGCTCATTACAGGGGGATACTGAAGCTTTCTTT
- | 15 | TRBJ1-5 | TRBV10-3 | - | CAISPGRVSNQPQHF | TGTGCCATCAGCCCCGGTAGAGTCTCGAATCAGCCCCAGCATTTT
- | 15 | TRBJ1-2 | TRBV7-9 | - | CASSLFQGGNYGYTF | TGTGCCAGCAGCTTATTCCAGGGAGGTAACTATGGCTACACCTTC
few | 15 | TRBJ1-4 | TRBV7-2 | TRBD1 | CASSLRTGGNEKLFF | TGTGCCAGCAGCTTACGTACAGGGGGCAATGAAAAACTGTTTTTT
few | 14 | TRBJ1-1 | TRBV29-1 | - | CGVRTAFPRTEAFF | TGCGGCGTTCGGACAGCTTTCCCGAGAACTGAAGCTTTCTTT
few | 17 | TRBJ2-3 | TRBV4-3 | TRBD2 | CASSQDRTSGGRDTQYF | TGCGCCAGCAGCCAAGATCGTACTAGCGGGGGGCGAGATACGCAGTATTTT
- | 14 | TRBJ2-3 | TRBV11-1 | - | CASSSGIPLDTQYF | TGTGCCAGCAGCTCGGGAATTCCCTTAGATACGCAGTATTTT